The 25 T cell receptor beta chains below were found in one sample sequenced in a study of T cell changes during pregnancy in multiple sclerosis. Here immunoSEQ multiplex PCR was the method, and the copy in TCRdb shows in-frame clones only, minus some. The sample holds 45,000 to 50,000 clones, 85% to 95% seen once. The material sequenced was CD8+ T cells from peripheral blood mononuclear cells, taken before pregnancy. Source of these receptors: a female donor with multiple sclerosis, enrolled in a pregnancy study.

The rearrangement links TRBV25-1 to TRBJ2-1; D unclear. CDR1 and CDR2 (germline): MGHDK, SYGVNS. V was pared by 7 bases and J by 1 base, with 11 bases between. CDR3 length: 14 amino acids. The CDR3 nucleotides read TGTGCCAGCACTGCCGAGGTTTCCTACAATGAGCAGTTCTTC. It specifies CASTAEVSYNEQFF.

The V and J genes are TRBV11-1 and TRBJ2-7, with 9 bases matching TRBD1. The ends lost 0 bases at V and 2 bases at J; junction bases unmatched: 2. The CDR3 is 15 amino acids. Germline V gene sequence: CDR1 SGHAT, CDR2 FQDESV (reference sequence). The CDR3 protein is CASSLAGTGTYEQYF. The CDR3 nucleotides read TGTGCCAGCAGCTTAGCCGGGACAGGGACCTACGAGCAGTACTTC.

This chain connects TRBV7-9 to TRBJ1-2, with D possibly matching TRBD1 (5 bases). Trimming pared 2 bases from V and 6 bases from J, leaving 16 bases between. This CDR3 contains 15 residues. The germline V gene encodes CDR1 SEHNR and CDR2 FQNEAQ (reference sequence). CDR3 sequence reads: CASSLQGQAPHGYTF. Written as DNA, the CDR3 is TGTGCCAGCAGCTTACAGGGCCAAGCGCCCCATGGCTACACCTTC. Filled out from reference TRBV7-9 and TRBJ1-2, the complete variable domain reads DTGVSQNPRHKITKRGQNVTFRCDPISEHNRLYWYRQTLGQGPEFLTYFQNEAQLEKSRLLSDRFSAERPKGSFSTLEIQRTEQGDSAMYLCASSLQGQAPHGYTFGSGTRLTVV.

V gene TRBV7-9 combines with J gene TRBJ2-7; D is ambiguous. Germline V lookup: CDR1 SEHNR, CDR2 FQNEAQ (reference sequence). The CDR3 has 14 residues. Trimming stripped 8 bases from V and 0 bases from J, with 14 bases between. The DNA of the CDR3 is TGTGCCAGCTCGCCGGGTCCCAGCTCCTACGAGCAGTACTTC. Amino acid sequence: CASSPGPSSYEQYF.

CDR3 coding DNA: TGTGCCAGTAGACTGGGACAGAGAGGCTATGGCTACACCTTC. Its translation: CASRLGQRGYGYTF. This chain links TRBV19 with TRBJ1-2; 7 bases match TRBD1. There are 14 residues in the CDR3. The V segment lost 6 bases and the J segment 4 bases; nucleotides outside the gene matches: 8. CDR1 and CDR2 from the germline V gene are LNHDA and SQIVND (reference sequence).

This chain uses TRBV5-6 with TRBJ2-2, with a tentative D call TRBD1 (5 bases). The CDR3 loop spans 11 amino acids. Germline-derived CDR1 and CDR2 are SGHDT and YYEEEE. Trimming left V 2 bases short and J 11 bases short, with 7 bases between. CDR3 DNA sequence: TGTGCCAGCAGCTTTGGGGCCGAGCTGTTTTTT. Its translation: CASSFGAELFF.

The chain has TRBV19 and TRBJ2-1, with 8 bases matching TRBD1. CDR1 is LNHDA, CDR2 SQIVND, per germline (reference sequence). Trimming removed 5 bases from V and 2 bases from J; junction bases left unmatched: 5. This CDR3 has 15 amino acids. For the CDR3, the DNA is TGTGCCAGTAGTGTGACAGGGGTACCCTACAATGAGCAGTTCTTC. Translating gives CASSVTGVPYNEQFF.

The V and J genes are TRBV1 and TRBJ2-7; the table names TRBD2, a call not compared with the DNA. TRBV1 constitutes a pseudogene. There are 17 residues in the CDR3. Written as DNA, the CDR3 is TGCACCAGCAGCCAAGTACCCAAACGGGAGAATGCCCACGAGCAGTACTTC. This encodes CTSSQVPKRENAHEQYF.

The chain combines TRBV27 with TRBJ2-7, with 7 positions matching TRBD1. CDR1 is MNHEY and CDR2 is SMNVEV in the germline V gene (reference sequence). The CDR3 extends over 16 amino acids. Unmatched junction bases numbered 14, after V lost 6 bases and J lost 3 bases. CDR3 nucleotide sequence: TGTGCCAGCAGCTCCGCCGGGACAGAAACCTACTACGAGCAGTACTTC. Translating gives CASSSAGTETYYEQYF.

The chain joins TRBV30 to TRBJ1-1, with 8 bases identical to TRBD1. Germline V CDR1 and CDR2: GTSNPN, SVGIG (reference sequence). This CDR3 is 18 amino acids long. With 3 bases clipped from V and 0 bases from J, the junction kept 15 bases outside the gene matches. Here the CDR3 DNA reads TGTGCCTGGAGCACCCTCCGACAGGGGCGATGGTTGAACACTGAAGCTTTCTTT. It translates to CAWSTLRQGRWLNTEAFF. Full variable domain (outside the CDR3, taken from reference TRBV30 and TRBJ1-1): SQTIHQWPATLVQPVGSPLSLECTVEGTSNPNLYWYRQAAGRGLQLLFYSVGIGQISSEVPQNLSASRPQDRQFILSSKKLLLSDSGFYLCAWSTLRQGRWLNTEAFFGQGTRLTVV.

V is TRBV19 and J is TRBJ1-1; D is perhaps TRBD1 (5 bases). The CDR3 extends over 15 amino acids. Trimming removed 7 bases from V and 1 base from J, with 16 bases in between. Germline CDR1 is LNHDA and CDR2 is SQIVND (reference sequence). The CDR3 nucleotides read TGTGCCAGTAATCCAACCGACAGTAGGAACACTGAAGCTTTCTTT. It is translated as CASNPTDSRNTEAFF.

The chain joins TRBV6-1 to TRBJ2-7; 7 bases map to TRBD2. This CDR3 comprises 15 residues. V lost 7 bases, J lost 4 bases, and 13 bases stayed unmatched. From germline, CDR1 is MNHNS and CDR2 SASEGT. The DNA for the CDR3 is TGTGCCAGCACCCAAGACGGCGGGAGCTTTTACGAGCAGTACTTC. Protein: CASTQDGGSFYEQYF.

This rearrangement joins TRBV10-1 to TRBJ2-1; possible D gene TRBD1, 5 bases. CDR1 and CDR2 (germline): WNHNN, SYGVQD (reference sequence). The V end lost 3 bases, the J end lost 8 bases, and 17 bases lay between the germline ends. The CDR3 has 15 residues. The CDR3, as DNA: TGCGCCAGCAGTGATGCCCAGGGTTGGTCGTATGAGCAGTTCTTC. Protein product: CASSDAQGWSYEQFF.

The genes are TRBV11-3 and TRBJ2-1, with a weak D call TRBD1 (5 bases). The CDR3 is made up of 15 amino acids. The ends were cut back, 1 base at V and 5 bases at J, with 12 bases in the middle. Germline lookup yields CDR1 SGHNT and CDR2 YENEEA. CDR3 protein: CASSLARVPDNEQFF. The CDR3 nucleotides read TGTGCCAGCAGCTTAGCCAGGGTCCCCGACAATGAGCAGTTCTTC.

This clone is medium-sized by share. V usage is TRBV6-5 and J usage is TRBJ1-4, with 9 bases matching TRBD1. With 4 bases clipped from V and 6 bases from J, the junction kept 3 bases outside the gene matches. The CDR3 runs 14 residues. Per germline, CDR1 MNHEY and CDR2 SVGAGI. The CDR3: CASSSGTGYEKLFF. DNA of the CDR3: TGTGCCAGCAGTTCCGGGACAGGGTATGAAAAACTGTTTTTT.

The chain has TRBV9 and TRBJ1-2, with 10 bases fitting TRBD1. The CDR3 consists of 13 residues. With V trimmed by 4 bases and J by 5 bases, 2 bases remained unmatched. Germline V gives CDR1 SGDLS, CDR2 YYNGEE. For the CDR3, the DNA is TGTGCCAGCAGCCCGGGACAGGGGTATGGCTACACCTTC. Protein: CASSPGQGYGYTF.

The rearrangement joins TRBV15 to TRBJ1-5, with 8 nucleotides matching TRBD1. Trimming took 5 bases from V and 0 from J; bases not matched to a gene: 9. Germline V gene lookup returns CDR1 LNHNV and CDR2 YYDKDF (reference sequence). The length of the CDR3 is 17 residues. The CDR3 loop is CATSSPGTGYSNQPQHF. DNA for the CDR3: TGTGCCACCAGCTCCCCGGGGACAGGTTATAGCAATCAGCCCCAGCATTTT.

CDR3 in amino acids: CASSLVGTGRYNEQFF. The CDR3 coding sequence is TGTGCCAGCAGCTTAGTGGGGACTGGGAGATACAATGAGCAGTTCTTC. The chain is built from TRBV7-6 and TRBJ2-1; perhaps TRBD2 as D (6 bases). V was trimmed by 1 base and J by 4 bases, leaving 14 bases between them. The germline gives CDR1 SGHVS, CDR2 FNYEAQ. This CDR3 has 16 amino acids.

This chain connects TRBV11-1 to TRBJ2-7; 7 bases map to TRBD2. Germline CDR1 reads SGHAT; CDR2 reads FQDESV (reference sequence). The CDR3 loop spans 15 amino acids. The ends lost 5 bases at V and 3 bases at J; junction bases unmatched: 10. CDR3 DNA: TGTGCCAGCAGCCTCGCCCGGGACTATTACTACGAGCAGTACTTC. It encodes CASSLARDYYYEQYF.

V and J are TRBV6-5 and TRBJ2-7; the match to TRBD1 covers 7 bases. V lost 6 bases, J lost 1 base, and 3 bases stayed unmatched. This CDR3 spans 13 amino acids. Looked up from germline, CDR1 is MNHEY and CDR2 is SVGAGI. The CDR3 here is CASRLDRSYEQYF. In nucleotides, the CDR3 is TGTGCCAGCAGGTTGGACAGGTCCTACGAGCAGTACTTC.

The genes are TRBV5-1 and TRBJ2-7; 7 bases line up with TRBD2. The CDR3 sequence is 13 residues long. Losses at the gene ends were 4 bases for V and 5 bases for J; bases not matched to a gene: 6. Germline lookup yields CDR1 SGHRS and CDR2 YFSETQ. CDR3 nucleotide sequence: TGCGCCAGCAGCATGTCGGGAGGCAACGAGCAGTACTTC. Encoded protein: CASSMSGGNEQYF. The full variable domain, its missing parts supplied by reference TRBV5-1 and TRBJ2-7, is KAGVTQTPRYLIKTRGQQVTLSCSPISGHRSVSWYQQTPGQGLQFLFEYFSETQRNKGNFPGRFSGRQFSNSRSEMNVSTLELGDSALYLCASSMSGGNEQYFGPGTRLTVT.

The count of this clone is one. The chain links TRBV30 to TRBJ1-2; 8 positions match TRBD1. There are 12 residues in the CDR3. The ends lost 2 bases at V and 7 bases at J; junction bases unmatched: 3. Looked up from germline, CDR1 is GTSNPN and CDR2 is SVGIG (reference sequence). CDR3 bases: TGTGCCTGGAGTAGGACAGGGCGTGGCTACACCTTC. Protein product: CAWSRTGRGYTF.

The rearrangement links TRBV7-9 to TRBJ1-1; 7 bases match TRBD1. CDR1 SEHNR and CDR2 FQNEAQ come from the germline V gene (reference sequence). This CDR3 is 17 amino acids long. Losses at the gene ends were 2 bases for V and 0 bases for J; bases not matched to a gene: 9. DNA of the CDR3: TGTGCCAGCAGCTTAATACCTGGACAGGCATTGAACACTGAAGCTTTCTTT. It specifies CASSLIPGQALNTEAFF.

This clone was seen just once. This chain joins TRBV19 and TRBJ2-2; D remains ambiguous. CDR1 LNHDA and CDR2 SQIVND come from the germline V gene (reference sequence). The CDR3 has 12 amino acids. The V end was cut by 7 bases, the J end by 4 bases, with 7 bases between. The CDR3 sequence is CASTSFTGELFF. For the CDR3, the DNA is TGTGCCAGTACCTCTTTCACCGGGGAGCTGTTTTTT.

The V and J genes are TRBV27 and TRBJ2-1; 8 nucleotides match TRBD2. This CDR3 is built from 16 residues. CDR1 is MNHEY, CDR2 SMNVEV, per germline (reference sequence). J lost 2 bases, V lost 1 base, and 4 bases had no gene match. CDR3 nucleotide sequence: TGTGCCAGCAGTTTATTAACGGGAGGGACCTACAATGAGCAGTTCTTC. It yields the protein CASSLLTGGTYNEQFF.